The 7 T cell receptor beta chains in this list originate from one sample, sequenced in a study of blood T cells in healthy people across ages. Through a sample-barcoded 5' primer and a J-beta primer mix, a second PCR was run for about 7 to 12 cycles. TCRdb used MiXCR to reprocess the 5' RACE reads, holding one entry per CDR3 protein. The top ten hold around 3.6% of the sample, which has roughly 800,000 distinct CDR3 sequences, approximately 25% seen once. This same sample was also taken into another study, of T cells of mothers and their children.

The source material was blood. The receptors shown here come from a boy aged 5-17 years in good health.

This rearrangement joins TRBV7-9 to TRBJ2-5, with D possibly called TRBD1 or TRBD2 (5 bases each). This CDR3 region has 15 residues. The germline V gene encodes CDR1 SEHNR and CDR2 FQNEAQ (reference sequence). Between the trimmed V and J ends, which lost 2 bases and 4 bases, there was a span of 14 bases. Here the CDR3 reads CASSLRPGPGETQYF. The CDR3 DNA sequence: TGTGCCAGCAGCTTACGCCCGGGGCCGGGAGAGACCCAGTACTTC.

The chain has TRBV7-9 and TRBJ2-6, with D maybe TRBD1 (5 bases). Germline assignment: CDR1 SEHNR and CDR2 FQNEAQ (reference sequence). CDR3 size: 19 residues. The germline V and J ends were trimmed by 6 bases and 0 bases, with 21 bases remaining between them. The CDR3 DNA follows: TGTGCCAGCAGGGGGCAGGCTCGTCGAAAAAACTCTGGGGCCAACGTCCTGACTTTC. Translating it yields CASRGQARRKNSGANVLTF.

This chain links TRBV27 with TRBJ2-5; D assignment may be TRBD1 or TRBD2 (5 bases each). The end of the DNA aligns better with TRBJ2-7, so the J call may be wrong. The CDR3 runs to 13 residues. Germline V gene sequence: CDR1 MNHEY, CDR2 SMNVEV (reference sequence). The CDR3 region is CASSYQQGDEQYF. In DNA form, the CDR3 reads TGTGCCAGCAGTTACCAGCAGGGAGACGAGCAGTACTTC.

The chain is built from TRBV28 and TRBJ1-4, with TRBD1 matching 8 bases. The CDR3 loop spans 15 amino acids. CDR1 and CDR2 from the germline V gene are MDHEN and SYDVKM. Losses at the gene ends were 4 bases for V and 7 bases for J; bases not matched to a gene: 8. The CDR3 spells CASSSPGGGGEKLFF. CDR3 coding DNA: TGTGCCAGCAGTTCTCCAGGGGGCGGAGGTGAAAAACTGTTTTTT. Together with reference TRBV28 and TRBJ1-4, the CDR3 gives the full variable domain: DVKVTQSSRYLVKRTGEKVFLECVQDMDHENMFWYRQDPGLGLRLIYFSYDVKMKEKGDIPEGYSVSREKKERFSLILESASTNQTSMYLCASSSPGGGGEKLFFGSGTQLSVL.

The chain has TRBV28 and TRBJ2-7; D is ambiguous. The CDR3 totals 14 residues. CDR1 and CDR2 from the germline V gene are MDHEN and SYDVKM. The ends were cut back, 5 bases at V and 0 bases at J, with 11 bases in the middle. The DNA of the CDR3 is TGTGCCAGCAGTATATCAGGTACCTCCTACGAGCAGTACTTC. Translated: CASSISGTSYEQYF.

This chain uses TRBV6-5 with TRBJ2-7, with D perhaps TRBD2 (6 bases). This CDR3 contains 14 residues. The germline CDR1 and CDR2 sequences are MNHEY and SVGAGI. V was trimmed by 7 bases and J by 0 bases, leaving 13 bases between them. The CDR3 reads CASTQSGHSYEQYF. The DNA of the CDR3 is TGTGCCAGCACTCAAAGCGGGCACTCCTACGAGCAGTACTTC.

This clonotype occurred a few times. The rearrangement joins TRBV20-1 to TRBJ2-5, with TRBD2 matching over 9 bases. Judging by the DNA end, TRBJ2-7 fits better; the J call may be wrong. The CDR3 contains 16 residues. Germline CDR1 and CDR2: DFQATT and SNEGSKA (reference sequence). This CDR3 is CSARDLLAGSEYEQYF. For the CDR3, the DNA is TGCAGTGCTAGAGATCTGCTAGCGGGAAGTGAATACGAGCAGTACTTC.